This TCR beta chain stems from a study of Ad26.COV2.S vaccination and SARS-CoV-2 variants. Germline V gene lookup returns CDR1 MDHEN and CDR2 SYDVKM. The V end was cut by 6 bases, the J end by 4 bases, with 12 bases between. The CDR3 extends over 13 amino acids. Measured with immunoSEQ multiplex PCR; TCRdb has only the in-frame clones, and not every one. Among around 100,000 clones listed, roughly 85% were seen once. This sequence joins TRBV28 and TRBJ1-1; D possibly corresponds to TRBD1 (5 bases). The sequencing used peripheral blood, collected after recovery from COVID-19. This TCR came from a human donor who had recovered from COVID-19. CDR3 amino acids: CASSPGRVTEAFF. DNA of the CDR3: TGTGCCAGCAGCCCGGGACGGGTCACTGAAGCTTTCTTT.